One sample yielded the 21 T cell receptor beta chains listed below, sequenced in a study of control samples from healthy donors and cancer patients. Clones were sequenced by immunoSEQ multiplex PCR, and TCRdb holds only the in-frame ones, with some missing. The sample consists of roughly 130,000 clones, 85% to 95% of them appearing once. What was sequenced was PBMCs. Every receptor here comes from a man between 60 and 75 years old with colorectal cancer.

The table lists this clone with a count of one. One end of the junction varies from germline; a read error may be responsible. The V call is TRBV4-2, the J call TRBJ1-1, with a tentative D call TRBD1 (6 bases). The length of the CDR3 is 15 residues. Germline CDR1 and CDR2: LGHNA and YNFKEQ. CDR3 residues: CASSQVGQGNAEAFF. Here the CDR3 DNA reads TGTGCCAGCAGCCAAGTCGGGCAGGGGAACGCTGAAGCTTTCTTT.

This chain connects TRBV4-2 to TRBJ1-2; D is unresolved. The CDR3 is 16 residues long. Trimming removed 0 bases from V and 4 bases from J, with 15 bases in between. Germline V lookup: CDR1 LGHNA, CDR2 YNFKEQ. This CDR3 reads CASSQEVRVSGYGYTF. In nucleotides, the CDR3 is TGTGCCAGCAGCCAAGAGGTGCGAGTTTCGGGCTATGGCTACACCTTC.

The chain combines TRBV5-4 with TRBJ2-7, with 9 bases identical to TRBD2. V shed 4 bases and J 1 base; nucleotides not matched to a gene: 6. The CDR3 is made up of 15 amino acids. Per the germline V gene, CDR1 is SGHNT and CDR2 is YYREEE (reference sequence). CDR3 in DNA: TGTGCCAGCAGCCCAGTAGCGGGGGAATCCTACGAGCAGTACTTC. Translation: CASSPVAGESYEQYF.

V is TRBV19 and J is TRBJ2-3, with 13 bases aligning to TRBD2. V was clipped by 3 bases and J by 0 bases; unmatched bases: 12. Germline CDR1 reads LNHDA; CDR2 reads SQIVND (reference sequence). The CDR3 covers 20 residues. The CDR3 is CASSIGGTSGVGVSTDTQYF. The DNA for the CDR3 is TGTGCCAGTAGTATCGGAGGGACTAGCGGGGTCGGCGTGAGCACAGATACGCAGTATTTT. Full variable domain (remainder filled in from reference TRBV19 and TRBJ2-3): DGGITQSPKYLFRKEGQNVTLSCEQNLNHDAMYWYRQDPGQGLRLIYYSQIVNDFQKGDIAEGYSVSREKKESFPLTVTSAQKNPTAFYLCASSIGGTSGVGVSTDTQYFGPGTRLTVL.

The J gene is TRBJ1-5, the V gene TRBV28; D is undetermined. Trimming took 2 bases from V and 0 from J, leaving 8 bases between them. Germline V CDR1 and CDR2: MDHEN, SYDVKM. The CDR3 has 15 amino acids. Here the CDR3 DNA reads TGTGCCAGCAGTTTAATGAGGGCTAGCAATCAGCCCCAGCATTTT. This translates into CASSLMRASNQPQHF.

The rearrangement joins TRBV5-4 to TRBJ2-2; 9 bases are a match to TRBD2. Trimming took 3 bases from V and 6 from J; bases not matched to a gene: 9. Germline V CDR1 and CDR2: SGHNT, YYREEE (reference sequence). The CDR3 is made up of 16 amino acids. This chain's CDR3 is CASSWGMGLAAGELFF. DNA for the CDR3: TGTGCCAGCAGCTGGGGGATGGGACTAGCAGCCGGGGAGCTGTTTTTT.

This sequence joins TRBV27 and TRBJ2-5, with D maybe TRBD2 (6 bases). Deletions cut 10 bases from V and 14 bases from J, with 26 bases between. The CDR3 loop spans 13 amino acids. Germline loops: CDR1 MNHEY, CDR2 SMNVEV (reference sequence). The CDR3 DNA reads TGTGCCACTTGTACCCCTGGCGGGGCCCCGGAATACTTC. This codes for CATCTPGGAPEYF.

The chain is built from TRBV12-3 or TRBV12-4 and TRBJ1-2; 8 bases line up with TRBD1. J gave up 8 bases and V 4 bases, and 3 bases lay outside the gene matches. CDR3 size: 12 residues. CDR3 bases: TGTGCCAGCAGTTGGACAGGGTCCGGCTACACCTTC. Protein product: CASSWTGSGYTF.

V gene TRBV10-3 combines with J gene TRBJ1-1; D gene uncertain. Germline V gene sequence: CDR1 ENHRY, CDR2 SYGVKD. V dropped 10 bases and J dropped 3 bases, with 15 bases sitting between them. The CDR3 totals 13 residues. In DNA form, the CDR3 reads TGTGCCACAAACCCCGAGGGTGACACTGAAGCTTTCTTT. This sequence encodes CATNPEGDTEAFF.

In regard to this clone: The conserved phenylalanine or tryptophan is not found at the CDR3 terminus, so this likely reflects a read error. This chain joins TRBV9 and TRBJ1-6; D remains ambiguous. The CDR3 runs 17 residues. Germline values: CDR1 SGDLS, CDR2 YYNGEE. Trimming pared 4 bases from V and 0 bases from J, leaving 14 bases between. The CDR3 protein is CASSPRQGISYNSPLHL. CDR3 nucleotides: TGTGCCAGCAGCCCTAGACAAGGGATCTCCTATAATTCACCCCTCCACCTT.

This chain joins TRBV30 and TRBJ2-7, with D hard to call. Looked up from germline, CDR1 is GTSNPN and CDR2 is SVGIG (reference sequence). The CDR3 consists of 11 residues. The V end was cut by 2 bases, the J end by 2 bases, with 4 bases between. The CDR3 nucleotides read TGTGCCTGGAGTCTGGCCTACGAGCAGTACTTC. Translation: CAWSLAYEQYF. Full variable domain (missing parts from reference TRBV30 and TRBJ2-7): SQTIHQWPATLVQPVGSPLSLECTVEGTSNPNLYWYRQAAGRGLQLLFYSVGIGQISSEVPQNLSASRPQDRQFILSSKKLLLSDSGFYLCAWSLAYEQYFGPGTRLTVT.

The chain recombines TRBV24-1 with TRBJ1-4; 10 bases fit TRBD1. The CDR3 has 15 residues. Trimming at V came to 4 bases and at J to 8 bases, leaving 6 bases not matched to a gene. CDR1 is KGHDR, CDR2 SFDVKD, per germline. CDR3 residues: CATSDLTGGEEKLFF. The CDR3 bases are TGTGCCACCAGTGACTTGACAGGGGGCGAAGAAAAACTGTTTTTT.

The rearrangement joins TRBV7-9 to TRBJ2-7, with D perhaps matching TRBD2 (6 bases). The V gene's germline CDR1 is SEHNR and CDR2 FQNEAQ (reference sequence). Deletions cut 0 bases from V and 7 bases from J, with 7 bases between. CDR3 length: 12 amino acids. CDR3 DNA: TGTGCCAGCAGCTTAGCCGGGGGAGAGCAGTACTTC. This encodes CASSLAGGEQYF.

The CDR3 region is CASSLAPSAGNTIYF. As DNA, the CDR3 is TGTGCCAGCAGCTTAGCTCCAAGCGCTGGAAACACCATATATTTT. The V and J genes are TRBV7-9 and TRBJ1-3; D is uncertain. Germline V CDR1 and CDR2: SEHNR, FQNEAQ (reference sequence). Trimming stripped 0 bases from V and 2 bases from J, with 8 bases between. The CDR3 has 15 residues.

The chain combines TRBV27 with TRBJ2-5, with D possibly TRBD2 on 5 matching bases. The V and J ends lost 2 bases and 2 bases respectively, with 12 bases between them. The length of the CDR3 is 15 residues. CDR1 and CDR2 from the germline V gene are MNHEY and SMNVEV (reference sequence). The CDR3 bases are TGTGCCAGCAGTTTAAAAGGACGGGGTCAAGAGACCCAGTACTTC. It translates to CASSLKGRGQETQYF.

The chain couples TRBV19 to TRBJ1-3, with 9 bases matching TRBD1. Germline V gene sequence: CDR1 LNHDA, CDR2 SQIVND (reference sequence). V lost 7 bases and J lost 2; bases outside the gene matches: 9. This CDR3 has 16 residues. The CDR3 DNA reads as TGTGCCAGTACCCCACAGGGGGCGCGGGCTGGAAACACCATATATTTT. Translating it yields CASTPQGARAGNTIYF.

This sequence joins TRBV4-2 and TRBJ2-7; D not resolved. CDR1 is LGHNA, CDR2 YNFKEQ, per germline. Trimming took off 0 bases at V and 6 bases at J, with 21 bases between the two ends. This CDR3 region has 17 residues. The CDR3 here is CASSQDRLVGTAGEQYF. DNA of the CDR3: TGTGCCAGCAGCCAAGATCGCCTAGTGGGCACGGCCGGCGAGCAGTACTTC.

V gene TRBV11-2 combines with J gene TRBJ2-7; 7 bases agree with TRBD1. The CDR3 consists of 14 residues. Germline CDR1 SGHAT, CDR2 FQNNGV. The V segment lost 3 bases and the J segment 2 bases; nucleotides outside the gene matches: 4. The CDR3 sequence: CASSFGTEAYEQYF. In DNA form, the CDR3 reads TGTGCCAGCAGCTTCGGGACAGAGGCCTACGAGCAGTACTTC.

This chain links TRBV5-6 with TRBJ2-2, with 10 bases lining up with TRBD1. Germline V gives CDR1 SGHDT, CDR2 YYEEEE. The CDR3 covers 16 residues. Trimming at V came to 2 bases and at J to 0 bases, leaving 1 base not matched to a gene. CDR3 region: CASSFGQGANTGELFF. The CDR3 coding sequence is TGTGCCAGCAGCTTCGGACAGGGGGCGAACACCGGGGAGCTGTTTTTT.

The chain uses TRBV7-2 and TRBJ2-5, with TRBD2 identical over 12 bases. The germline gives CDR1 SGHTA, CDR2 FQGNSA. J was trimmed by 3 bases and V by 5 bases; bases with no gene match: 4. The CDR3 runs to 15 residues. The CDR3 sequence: CASSPRLAGEETQYF. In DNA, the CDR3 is TGTGCCAGCAGCCCCCGACTAGCGGGGGAAGAGACCCAGTACTTC.

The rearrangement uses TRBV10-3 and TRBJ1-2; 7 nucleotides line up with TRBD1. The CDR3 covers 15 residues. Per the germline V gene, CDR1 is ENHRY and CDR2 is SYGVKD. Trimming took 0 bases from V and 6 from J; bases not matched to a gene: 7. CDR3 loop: CAISESRQGVNGYTF. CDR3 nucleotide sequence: TGTGCCATCAGTGAGTCGAGACAGGGAGTGAATGGCTACACCTTC.